This TCR beta chain emerged from a study of regulatory T cells in long-lasting Graves disease. This clonotype was counted at least ten times. Its antigen is as yet unknown. Relying on iRepertoire HTBI primers and Arm-PCR of CDR3 regions, the team built TCR beta libraries. MiXCR was run by TCRdb on the multiplex PCR reads, yielding one entry per CDR3 protein. The table has 550,000 to 600,000 distinct CDR3 sequences, approximately 16% seen once. The V end lost 3 bases, the J end lost 0 bases, and 18 bases lay between the germline ends. This CDR3 has 17 residues. The sample's time point: newly diagnosed GD, antithyroid drugs for less than 3 months. PBMCs were the source of the RNA used for TCR sequencing. Staff took about 9 milliliters of peripheral blood and put it into EDTA tubes. Overall study results and limits: Exclusively peripheral blood, rather than thyroid tissue, was studied.

The sample was also linked to a second study, of T cells in Graves' hyperthyroidism and ophthalmopathy.

The genes are TRBV12-3 or TRBV12-4 and TRBJ2-7; a weak D match, TRBD1 (6 bases). The starting material was peripheral blood mononuclear cells (PBMCs), obtained at new diagnosis, from a patient treated with antithyroid drugs. The source of this sequence is a man in his late teens or twenties with Graves disease. The CDR3 loop is CASSFSTQGTTSYEQYF. CDR3 coding DNA: TGTGCCAGCAGTTTTTCTACTCAGGGGACAACCTCCTACGAGCAGTACTTC.